Sequencing of this T cell receptor beta chain was carried out in a study of naive and memory T cell subsets. The germline gives CDR1 MDHEN, CDR2 SYDVKM. This CDR3 has 12 amino acids. Trimming cost V 10 bases and J 3 bases; bases outside gene matches: 6. Note on this clonotype: Antigen unknown.

An equimolar mix of two oligonucleotides served as the beta constant-region primer for TRBC1 and TRBC2. Nested alpha and beta constant-region primers with the SP2 primer drove four PCR rounds on ligated cDNA. A 12-nucleotide UMI and the SP2 primer were added to the cDNA 3' end by oligonucleotide ligation. TCRdb ran MiXCR on the UMI-ligation and nested PCR reads and lists one entry per CDR3 protein. The sample lists under 150,000 distinct CDR3 sequences, 15% to 25% occurring once. Four subsets defined by CD45RA and CD27 were sorted after CD3, CD4, CD8 and live/dead staining. Study-level points and caveats: From naive to CM, EM and EMRA, diversity decreased and Gini increased. Naive repertoires, especially CD8, held a few larger clonotypes, possibly memory cells re-expressing CD45RA. Over 85% of naive TCR sequences appeared only once, unlike memory subsets.

This clonotype was sampled from a human donor in good health. V gene TRBV28 combines with J gene TRBJ2-7, with 7 bases that match TRBD1. Sequenced material: naive CD8+ T cells from blood. DNA for the CDR3: TGTGCCACCCGGAGACAGGGCTACGAGCAGTACTTC. Encoded protein: CATRRQGYEQYF. Full variable domain (missing parts from reference TRBV28 and TRBJ2-7): DVKVTQSSRYLVKRTGEKVFLECVQDMDHENMFWYRQDPGLGLRLIYFSYDVKMKEKGDIPEGYSVSREKKERFSLILESASTNQTSMYLCATRRQGYEQYFGPGTRLTVT.